This T cell receptor beta chain was observed in a study of beta chain features in type 1 diabetes. Overall study results and limits: VDJ junctions sequenced from type 1 diabetes patients showed fewer insertions and more deletions.

CDR1 MNHNY and CDR2 SVGAGI come from the germline V gene (reference sequence). The CDR3 extends over 14 amino acids. Trimming removed 4 bases at V and 0 bases at J, with 4 bases between. This clone was observed a few times. Antigen specificity is unknown. Expressed TCRB transcripts got sequenced, as all isolated RNA was reverse transcribed. Approximately 3.6 million reads, on average, came from each naive, central memory and regulatory T cell sample. Only in-frame clones appear in the TCRdb table, and some are missing; sequencing was by immunoSEQ multiplex PCR. The sample contains just under 150,000 clones, 10% of which appear only once.

Input material: naive CD4+ T cells from blood. The receptor comes from a young man in good health. The rearrangement joins TRBV6-6 to TRBJ2-6; D not resolved. As DNA, the CDR3 is TGTGCCAGCAGTTCCAGCTCTGGGGCCAACGTCCTGACTTTC. Translation gives CASSSSSGANVLTF.